The 5 T cell receptor beta chains listed next were all sequenced from one sample in a study of blood T cell repertoires in COVID-19 (dated by TCRdb to the early 2020s). The library was produced with the immunoSEQ multiplex PCR assay. Not all clones reach the TCRdb copy of this immuneACCESS table, which keeps in-frame sequences only. Checked studies attribute under half of the gap to unresolved V genes and leave the rest unexplained. The sample data list around 340,000 clones, and 80% to 90% of these were observed just once. The ten top clones hold roughly 4% of the sample. The specimen was PBMCs or T cells enriched from blood (not recorded which). Receptors originate from a woman in her thirties or forties with acute COVID-19.

J is TRBJ1-4 and V is TRBV6-1; 7 bases map to TRBD1. With V trimmed by 0 bases and J by 5 bases, 6 bases remained unmatched. Germline V gene data show CDR1 as MNHNS and CDR2 as SASEGT. This CDR3 has 16 amino acids. For the CDR3, the DNA is TGTGCCAGCAGTGAAGCCCAGGGGGTCGGGAATGAAAAACTGTTTTTT. Amino acid sequence: CASSEAQGVGNEKLFF.

Note on this clone: Other DNA sequences from this sample encode an identical CDR3 as well. The V gene is TRBV19, the J gene TRBJ2-7; the match to TRBD2 covers 8 bases. The CDR3 has 14 residues. After removal of 4 bases from V and 0 bases from J, the junction contained 2 bases not matched to a gene. CDR1 is LNHDA, CDR2 SQIVND, per germline (reference sequence). The chain's CDR3 is CASSTGGGSYEQYF. The DNA for the CDR3 is TGTGCCAGTAGTACCGGGGGGGGCTCCTACGAGCAGTACTTC.

This clone has a single count. The chain carries TRBV12-3 or TRBV12-4 and TRBJ1-2; D is uncertain. The CDR3 has 12 residues. V dropped 4 bases and J dropped 6 bases, with 9 bases sitting between them. As DNA, the CDR3 is TGTGCCAGCAGTTCCCTAGTCCATGGCTACACCTTC. It yields the protein CASSSLVHGYTF.

The count of this clone is one. The chain recombines TRBV25-1 with TRBJ2-7, with D perhaps matching TRBD2 (7 bases). The V end lost 1 base, the J end lost 6 bases, and 13 bases lay between the germline ends. The CDR3 is 14 residues long. Germline V CDR1 and CDR2: MGHDK, SYGVNS. This CDR3 reads CASSESRGAREQYF. The CDR3 DNA is TGTGCCAGCAGTGAATCTCGGGGGGCTCGCGAGCAGTACTTC.

The chain employs TRBV2 and TRBJ1-5; possible D gene TRBD1, 6 bases. This CDR3 has 14 amino acids. Trimming took 7 bases from V and 2 from J, leaving 12 bases between them. In germline, CDR1 is SNHLY, CDR2 FYNNEI. The CDR3 nucleotides read TGTGCCAGCACTCGGGAGGGGGGCAATCAGCCCCAGCATTTT. Translation gives CASTREGGNQPQHF.